The 27 T cell receptor beta chains below come from one sample, sequenced in a study of beta chain features in type 1 diabetes. All of the isolated RNA was reverse transcribed, so expressed TCRB transcripts were sequenced. Measured with immunoSEQ multiplex PCR; TCRdb has only the in-frame clones, and not every one. This sample has roughly 230,000 clones, with 9% to 10% found just once. What was sequenced was naive CD4+ T cells from blood. The receptors stem from a woman younger than 35 in good health.

The chain is built from TRBV6-5 and TRBJ2-5, with D possibly TRBD2 on 6 matching bases. V was pared by 7 bases and J by 2 bases, with 14 bases between. CDR1 MNHEY and CDR2 SVGAGI come from the germline V gene. CDR3 size: 14 residues. Here the CDR3 DNA reads TGTGCCAGCAAGGGCGCGGGAACTCAAGAGACCCAGTACTTC. Residues: CASKGAGTQETQYF.

The sample holds a few counts of this clone. The chain is built from TRBV7-9 and TRBJ2-3; 9 bases match TRBD2. CDR1 SEHNR and CDR2 FQNEAQ come from the germline V gene (reference sequence). After removal of 5 bases from V and 4 bases from J, the junction contained 7 bases not matched to a gene. The CDR3 is 15 residues long. Here the CDR3 DNA reads TGTGCCAGCAGCGGGCCTAGCGGGACAGCAGATACGCAGTATTTT. It codes for CASSGPSGTADTQYF.

This clone was counted between two and nine times. The rearrangement joins TRBV6-1 to TRBJ2-5, with 10 bases identical to TRBD1. CDR3 length: 14 residues. Germline V CDR1 and CDR2: MNHNS, SASEGT. J lost 5 bases, V lost 7 bases, and 7 bases had no gene match. The CDR3 region is CASTPGQGRETQYF. The CDR3 DNA sequence: TGTGCCAGCACTCCGGGACAGGGGAGGGAGACCCAGTACTTC.

CDR3 protein: CASSRRQGTDTQYF. CDR3 bases: TGTGCCAGCTCACGACGACAGGGCACAGATACGCAGTATTTT. The J gene is TRBJ2-3, the V gene TRBV18; weak D call: TRBD1 (6 bases). Germline CDR1 KGHSH, CDR2 LQKENI. This CDR3 contains 14 residues. V was shortened by 4 bases and J by 1 base, with 9 bases between the two germline ends.

This clone was seen more than once but under ten times. The chain links TRBV14 to TRBJ1-1; 9 bases map to TRBD1. Germline V CDR1 and CDR2: SGHDN, FVKESK. This CDR3 comprises 19 residues. Trimming took 1 base from V and 1 from J; bases not matched to a gene: 13. The CDR3 loop is CASSQGTGTGLTWNTEAFF. The CDR3 coding sequence is TGTGCCAGCAGCCAAGGAACCGGGACAGGGCTCACCTGGAACACTGAAGCTTTCTTT.

The CDR3 coding sequence is TGTGCCAGCAGCGAATCCCGGATTGGCGGGTCCGCGAATGAGCAGTTCTTC. This encodes CASSESRIGGSANEQFF. The chain has TRBV4-2 and TRBJ2-1; D is perhaps TRBD2 (5 bases). CDR1 and CDR2 from the germline V gene are LGHNA and YNFKEQ. The ends were cut back, 5 bases at V and 7 bases at J, with 24 bases in the middle. The CDR3 totals 17 residues.

The rearrangement joins TRBV19 to TRBJ2-2, with a weak D call TRBD2 (6 bases). Germline V gives CDR1 LNHDA, CDR2 SQIVND (reference sequence). The length of the CDR3 is 16 residues. Trimming took 4 bases from V and 4 from J, leaving 16 bases between them. CDR3: CASSTRRGNVTGELFF. CDR3 bases: TGTGCCAGTAGTACCCGACGCGGGAATGTCACCGGGGAGCTGTTTTTT.

V gene TRBV5-1 combines with J gene TRBJ2-7; a weak D match, TRBD1 (6 bases). The CDR3 has 17 residues. Germline CDR1 reads SGHRS; CDR2 reads YFSETQ. V lost 4 bases and J 3 bases, leaving 23 bases between the germline ends. The CDR3 DNA is TGCGCCAGCAGCCTGCGACCGGGACAAGGGGCCAACTACGAGCAGTACTTC. Protein product: CASSLRPGQGANYEQYF.

The chain uses TRBV11-2 and TRBJ2-2, with D possibly TRBD2 on 5 matching bases. This CDR3 spans 12 amino acids. Germline assignment: CDR1 SGHAT and CDR2 FQNNGV. V shed 6 bases and J shed 6 bases, with 8 bases lying between them. CDR3 residues: CASRLVSGELFF. The CDR3 DNA follows: TGTGCCAGCAGACTAGTGTCCGGGGAGCTGTTTTTT.

The chain joins TRBV10-1 to TRBJ1-1, with D uncertain. The germline V gene has CDR1 WNHNN and CDR2 SYGVQD (reference sequence). The CDR3 extends over 15 amino acids. The V end was cut by 6 bases, the J end by 1 base, with 15 bases between. In DNA, the CDR3 is TGCGCCAGCAGACCTTGGTTCAGAAAGAACACTGAAGCTTTCTTT. Translation: CASRPWFRKNTEAFF.

The chain employs TRBV9 and TRBJ2-1, with 12 bases lining up with TRBD2. Germline CDR1 SGDLS, CDR2 YYNGEE. V gave up 2 bases and J gave up 5 bases; unmatched junction bases: 5. This CDR3 has 16 amino acids. In nucleotides, the CDR3 is TGTGCCAGCAGCGTTCGGCTAGCGGGAGGGAACAATGAGCAGTTCTTC. Translating it yields CASSVRLAGGNNEQFF.

This clone appeared a few times. The chain couples TRBV7-3 to TRBJ1-1; D not resolved. This CDR3 comprises 13 residues. The germline gives CDR1 SGHTA, CDR2 FQGTGA. Trimming stripped 0 bases from V and 2 bases from J, with 4 bases between. As DNA, the CDR3 is TGTGCCAGCAGCTTAACACTCAACACTGAAGCTTTCTTT. This encodes CASSLTLNTEAFF.

The chain uses TRBV7-9 and TRBJ1-5, with 10 bases matching TRBD1. V lost 5 bases and J lost 4; bases outside the gene matches: 5. Germline V gene data show CDR1 as SEHNR and CDR2 as FQNEAQ (reference sequence). The CDR3 loop spans 15 amino acids. The CDR3 region has the DNA TGTGCCAGCAGCCCCCCGGGACAGGGGAATCAGCCCCAGCATTTT. Amino acids: CASSPPGQGNQPQHF.

This chain links TRBV6-6 with TRBJ1-2; D remains ambiguous. This CDR3 has 14 amino acids. CDR1 MNHNY and CDR2 SVGAGI come from the germline V gene (reference sequence). The V end lost 2 bases, the J end lost 7 bases, and 14 bases lay between the germline ends. The CDR3 protein is CASSYRPRGAGYTF. CDR3 coding DNA: TGTGCCAGCAGTTACCGACCGAGAGGAGCTGGCTACACCTTC.

This clone was observed a handful of times. V is TRBV30 and J is TRBJ1-1; 7 bases align to TRBD1. The germline V gene encodes CDR1 GTSNPN and CDR2 SVGIG (reference sequence). CDR3 length: 13 amino acids. J gave up 4 bases and V 6 bases, and 8 bases lay outside the gene matches. As DNA, the CDR3 is TGTGCCTGCAACAGGGGAGCGGGCACTGAAGCTTTCTTT. Its protein product is CACNRGAGTEAFF.

This sequence joins TRBV2 and TRBJ2-1; TRBD2 matches 7 bases. The CDR3 is 14 residues long. V shed 4 bases and J 5 bases; nucleotides not matched to a gene: 5. Germline CDR1 is SNHLY and CDR2 is FYNNEI. DNA for the CDR3: TGTGCCAGCAGTGGTGGGAGGGCCAACAATGAGCAGTTCTTC. This encodes CASSGGRANNEQFF.

This clone was observed a handful of times. V is TRBV9 and J is TRBJ1-6; possibly TRBD1 for D (6 bases). V lost 3 bases, J lost 9 bases, and 19 bases lay in between. This CDR3 region has 16 residues. Per germline, CDR1 SGDLS and CDR2 YYNGEE. The CDR3 bases are TGTGCCAGCAGCGAAGGGGGTAGGCGAGGGATTTCACCCCTCCACTTT. This codes for CASSEGGRRGISPLHF.

There are a few counts of this clone. V usage is TRBV19 and J usage is TRBJ1-5; D may be TRBD1 (5 bases). The germline V gene encodes CDR1 LNHDA and CDR2 SQIVND (reference sequence). The length of the CDR3 is 13 residues. Trimming stripped 3 bases from V and 7 bases from J, with 10 bases between. This chain's CDR3 is CASSMGGGQPQHF. The CDR3 DNA reads as TGTGCCAGTAGTATGGGGGGAGGGCAGCCCCAGCATTTT.

This clone was detected a few times. J is TRBJ2-3 and V is TRBV5-1, with D possibly being TRBD2 (5 bases). V lost 3 bases, J lost 2 bases, and 10 bases lay in between. The germline V gene encodes CDR1 SGHRS and CDR2 YFSETQ. This CDR3 comprises 14 residues. Here the CDR3 DNA reads TGCGCCAGCAGCTGGGCGACTATCACAGATACGCAGTATTTT. This codes for CASSWATITDTQYF.

The gene calls are TRBV19 and TRBJ2-7; D perhaps matches TRBD1 (6 bases). Trimming took off 7 bases at V and 6 bases at J, with 16 bases between the two ends. This CDR3 is 13 amino acids long. Germline V gene sequence: CDR1 LNHDA, CDR2 SQIVND (reference sequence). The CDR3 coding sequence is TGTGCCAGTATAGAGAACAGGGTTTCCGAGCAGTACTTC. Translation: CASIENRVSEQYF. The full variable domain, completed using reference TRBV19 and TRBJ2-7, is DGGITQSPKYLFRKEGQNVTLSCEQNLNHDAMYWYRQDPGQGLRLIYYSQIVNDFQKGDIAEGYSVSREKKESFPLTVTSAQKNPTAFYLCASIENRVSEQYFGPGTRLTVT.

V is TRBV5-5 and J is TRBJ2-1, with D possibly being TRBD2 (5 bases). Germline-derived CDR1 and CDR2 are SGHKS and YYEKEE (reference sequence). CDR3 length: 14 residues. Trimming shortened V by 0 bases and J by 8 bases, and 12 bases separated the two germline ends. CDR3 loop: CASSLGFVGDEQFF. The CDR3 nucleotides read TGTGCCAGCAGCTTGGGATTCGTGGGAGATGAGCAGTTCTTC.

The chain has TRBV7-2 and TRBJ1-5, with unresolved D. V lost 3 bases and J 2 bases, leaving 11 bases between the germline ends. Looked up from germline, CDR1 is SGHTA and CDR2 is FQGNSA. The CDR3 contains 15 residues. CDR3 sequence reads: CASSFSEGGNQPQHF. In DNA, the CDR3 is TGTGCCAGCAGCTTTTCTGAGGGAGGCAATCAGCCCCAGCATTTT.

The V call is TRBV19, the J call TRBJ2-1, with 13 bases fitting TRBD2. Germline V gives CDR1 LNHDA, CDR2 SQIVND (reference sequence). J lost 7 bases, V lost 4 bases, and 4 bases had no gene match. There are 15 residues in the CDR3. The CDR3 region has the DNA TGTGCCAGTAGTACTAGGACTAGCGGGAGAAATGAGCAGTTCTTC. Amino acids: CASSTRTSGRNEQFF.

The gene calls are TRBV5-5 and TRBJ2-4; D might be TRBD2 (5 bases). Germline V gene data show CDR1 as SGHKS and CDR2 as YYEKEE (reference sequence). This CDR3 is 13 amino acids long. The ends were cut back, 3 bases at V and 5 bases at J, with 9 bases in the middle. The CDR3 is CASSSRGENIQYF. In DNA form, the CDR3 reads TGTGCCAGCAGCTCCCGGGGAGAAAACATTCAGTACTTC. Supplemented by reference TRBV5-5 and TRBJ2-4, the full variable domain reads DAGVTQSPTHLIKTRGQQVTLRCSPISGHKSVSWYQQVLGQGPQFIFQYYEKEERGRGNFPDRFSARQFPNYSSELNVNALLLGDSALYLCASSSRGENIQYFGAGTRLSVL.

V gene TRBV28 combines with J gene TRBJ1-4; D might be TRBD1 (5 bases). This CDR3 region has 15 residues. V lost 3 bases and J lost 4, with 12 bases in between. The germline gives CDR1 MDHEN, CDR2 SYDVKM. The CDR3 region has the DNA TGTGCCAGCAGTTTTCGTCTACAGGTTAATGAAAAACTGTTTTTT. Residues: CASSFRLQVNEKLFF.

This clone was picked up a small number of times. V usage is TRBV6-5 and J usage is TRBJ1-1; no clear D. This CDR3 region has 13 residues. The germline CDR1 and CDR2 sequences are MNHEY and SVGAGI. V shed 2 bases and J shed 8 bases, with 12 bases lying between them. For the CDR3, the DNA is TGTGCCAGCAGTTACCCTGGACTATCCGAAGCTTTCTTT. This gives the protein CASSYPGLSEAFF.

This sequence joins TRBV9 and TRBJ2-1, with 9 bases fitting TRBD1. The V gene's germline CDR1 is SGDLS and CDR2 YYNGEE. This CDR3 contains 15 residues. The junction had 7 bases not matched to a gene; V was cut back by 3 bases and J by 6 bases. The CDR3 reads CASSASGTGSNEQFF. The DNA of the CDR3 is TGTGCCAGCAGCGCATCAGGGACAGGGAGCAATGAGCAGTTCTTC.